This paragraph reports one TCR beta chain. The data originate from a study of shared clonotypes between healthy human individuals. Naive CD8 populations comprised CD45RO-negative cells positively selected for CCR7, excluding terminally differentiated effector memory CD45RA+ cells. The CDR3 covers 18 residues. The germline gives CDR1 MNHEY, CDR2 SMNVEV (reference sequence). V was cut by 5 bases and J by 0 bases, with 21 bases left in between. Method: immunoSEQ multiplex PCR; TCRdb's copy keeps in-frame clones and lacks some. This sample has about 2.1 million clones, with just over 90% found just once. Sequenced: naive CD8+ T cells from PBMCs. The chain links TRBV27 to TRBJ2-3, with D possibly being TRBD1 (5 bases). The receptor was isolated from a man between 18 and 35 years old in good health. Some clones in this sample may be carry-over from other donors' samples. CDR3: CASSQLDLQEPSTDTQYF. The CDR3 DNA follows: TGTGCCAGCAGTCAATTGGATTTACAGGAACCTAGCACAGATACGCAGTATTTT.